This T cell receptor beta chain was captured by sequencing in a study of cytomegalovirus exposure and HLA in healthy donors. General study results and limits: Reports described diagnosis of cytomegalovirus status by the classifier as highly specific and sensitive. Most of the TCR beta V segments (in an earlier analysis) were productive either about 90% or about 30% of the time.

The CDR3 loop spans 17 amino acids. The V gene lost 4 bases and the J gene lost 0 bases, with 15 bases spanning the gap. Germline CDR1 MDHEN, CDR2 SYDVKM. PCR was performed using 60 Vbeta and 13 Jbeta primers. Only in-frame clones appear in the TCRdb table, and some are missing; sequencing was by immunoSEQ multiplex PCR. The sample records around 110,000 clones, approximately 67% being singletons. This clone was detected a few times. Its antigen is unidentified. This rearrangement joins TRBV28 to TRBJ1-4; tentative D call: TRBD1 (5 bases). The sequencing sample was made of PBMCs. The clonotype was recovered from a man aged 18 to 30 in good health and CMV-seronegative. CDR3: CASSSVGGIATNEKLFF. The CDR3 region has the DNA TGTGCCAGCAGTTCCGTGGGGGGGATTGCAACTAATGAAAAACTGTTTTTT.